This T cell receptor (beta chain) was retrieved from a study of glioma-infiltrating T cells (dated by TCRdb to about 2016). Context from the whole study: The study sequenced TCR alpha- and beta-chain repertoires from glioma tissue, from non-neoplastic brain tissue and from matched peripheral blood mononuclear cells. To measure divergence between tissue and blood T-cell populations, each tissue-infiltrating repertoire was compared with the peripheral blood repertoire of the same patient. Three low-grade glioma patients, seven or eight primary glioblastoma patients, and three non-glioma patients who contributed non-neoplastic brain tissue made up the paired cohort.

Many counts were recorded for this clonotype. It lacks a known antigen. Per-nucleotide qualities are absent, and no much larger clonotype sits a single base away. The iRepertoire nested amplicon-rescue multiplex PCR (arm-PCR) platform was used to amplify TCR alpha and beta CDR3 regions from RNA. For one-step reverse transcription and amplification, about 85-450 ng of tissue mRNA or PBMC total RNA was used as input. Following bead purification, Illumina adapters were added through a secondary multiplex PCR, and the libraries were then gel-purified between 200 and 400 bp. Demultiplexing relied on internal 6-nucleotide barcodes carried by the libraries. Libraries were sequenced on an Illumina MiSeq with 2x220 or 2x250 nucleotide paired-end reads. In the authors' own workflow: FLASH 1.2.11 was used to merge paired reads, and BWA-MEM then aligned the reads to the GRCh37 human genome before TRA and TRB reads were extracted. For V and J assignment, an IMGT-derived reference of cassette sequences and CDR3 motifs that included pseudogenes was used. Three-frame translation of reads was performed, and productive CDR3s were defined as those with a C...FGXG motif and no stop codons. Unique combinations of V-J cassette pair and CDR3 amino acid sequence were defined as clonotypes. Reads were filtered by Hamming distance, thresholded by each sample's sequence error rate in mapped regions. The raw public reads went through TCRdb reprocessing: fastp at Q25, MiXCR clone calling, in-frame beta chains kept. Every distinct CDR3 protein forms one entry, paired with its most common genes and DNA. The V and J calls and clone size are TCRdb's, not the authors'. The sample table shows 160,000 or so distinct CDR3 sequences, and 43% are seen once. The ten largest make up 5% to 5.5% of the sample.

V is trimmed back by 6 bases and J by 4 bases, and the junction contains 10 bases that no gene match accounts for. CDR1 SNHLY and CDR2 FYNNEI are derived from the germline V gene. The CDR3, from cysteine to phenylalanine, totals 16 residues. Kept here is only the CDR3 DNA, which spans 48 bases and is read in frame from base 1. The full study reports these points: Only a very small number of CDR3 sequences turned up in both tissue and blood, a result put down to high CDR3 diversity combined with limited sampling. VJ-independent divergence between tissue and blood was found to be below expectation in non-neoplastic patients but above expectation in all gliomas, particularly low-grade gliomas. Small numbers underpinned the group comparisons: roughly 8 glioblastoma patients, three low-grade glioma patients and three non-neoplastic patients.

Input material: glioma tissue, nonneoplastic brain tissue, or PBMCs (not recorded which). The V gene is TRBV2 and the J gene is TRBJ2-3, and 10 junction bases match TRBD2. This TCR came from a human donor with low-grade glioma or glioblastoma, undergoing nonglioma brain surgery, or in good health (not recorded which). For the CDR3, the sequence is CASSRDGTSVADTQYF. The DNA sequence is as follows: TGTGCCAGCAGCCGTGATGGGACTAGCGTCGCAGATACGCAGTATTTT.